The 14 T cell receptor beta chains below all came from one sample that was sequenced in a study of spatial heterogeneity in lung cancer. Stated time point: sample taken at primary tumor resection. TCRdb re-called the 5' RACE reads with MiXCR, one entry per CDR3 protein. This sample yields just under 95,000 distinct CDR3 sequences, of which less than 15% are seen a single time; roughly two fifths belongs to the top ten. Sequencing used PBMCs, obtained at surgery. The receptors derive from a male donor with early-stage non-small cell lung cancer.

In this sample, this clonotype turned up many times. This chain's CDR3 is CASSLEGTQETQYF. The DNA for the CDR3 is TGTGCCAGCAGCTTGGAGGGCACCCAAGAGACCCAGTACTTC. V gene TRBV5-6 combines with J gene TRBJ2-5; D gene unclear. CDR1 and CDR2 from the germline V gene are SGHDT and YYEEEE. The CDR3 has 14 amino acids. The V and J ends lost 0 bases and 1 base respectively, with 7 bases between them.

This clonotype came up a few times. CDR3 sequence reads: CASSFWGRYTDTQYF. The DNA for the CDR3 is TGTGCCAGCAGTTTTTGGGGCAGATACACAGATACGCAGTATTTT. The V gene is TRBV12-3 or TRBV12-4, the J gene TRBJ2-3, with a tentative D call TRBD1 (5 bases). Deletions cut 3 bases from V and 2 bases from J, with 12 bases between. This CDR3 has 15 amino acids.

This clonotype was detected only a few times. V gene TRBV7-2 combines with J gene TRBJ1-2, with D tentatively TRBD1 (6 bases). Trimming cost V 1 base and J 4 bases, with 13 bases left between them. The CDR3 totals 15 residues. Germline CDR1 SGHTA, CDR2 FQGNSA. The CDR3 loop is CASSLVRGASYGYTF. The CDR3 nucleotides read TGTGCCAGCAGCTTAGTACGGGGGGCCAGCTATGGCTACACCTTC. Together with reference TRBV7-2 and TRBJ1-2, the CDR3 gives the full variable domain: GAGVSQSPSNKVTEKGKDVELRCDPISGHTALYWYRQSLGQGLEFLIYFQGNSAPDKSGLPSDRFSAERTGGSVSTLTIQRTQQEDSAVYLCASSLVRGASYGYTFGSGTRLTVV.

This clonotype was seen a handful of times. The chain is built from TRBV5-5 and TRBJ2-2, with TRBD2 as a possible D gene (5 bases). Trimming removed 7 bases at V and 4 bases at J, with 17 bases between. In germline, CDR1 is SGHKS, CDR2 YYEKEE (reference sequence). CDR3 length equals 15 residues. CDR3 in amino acids: CASGRGAPSTGELFF. In DNA form, the CDR3 reads TGTGCCAGCGGCCGGGGTGCCCCCAGCACCGGGGAGCTGTTTTTT.

This clonotype was detected a few times. This chain uses TRBV7-2 with TRBJ2-2; no clear D. This CDR3 comprises 15 residues. Per the germline V gene, CDR1 is SGHTA and CDR2 is FQGNSA. V was cut by 3 bases and J by 1 base, with 9 bases left in between. The CDR3: CASSFRFENTGELFF. CDR3 in DNA: TGTGCCAGCAGCTTCCGGTTCGAGAACACCGGGGAGCTGTTTTTT.

This clonotype has at least ten counts. The chain is built from TRBV7-2 and TRBJ2-5; perhaps TRBD1 as D (6 bases). Germline lookup yields CDR1 SGHTA and CDR2 FQGNSA. The CDR3 consists of 15 residues. Trimming cost V 0 bases and J 2 bases, with 10 bases left between them. CDR3 in DNA: TGTGCCAGCAGCTTAGCGTTGGGGGCTCAAGAGACCCAGTACTTC. This encodes CASSLALGAQETQYF.

This clonotype was detected a few times. The chain recombines TRBV11-2 with TRBJ1-1; TRBD1 agrees at 10 bases. Per germline, CDR1 SGHAT and CDR2 FQNNGV. Losses at the gene ends were 0 bases for V and 8 bases for J; bases not matched to a gene: 6. The CDR3 extends over 15 amino acids. The CDR3 region has the DNA TGTGCCAGCAGCTTAGAGACAGGGGGCGGGAAAGAAGCTTTCTTT. This codes for CASSLETGGGKEAFF.

This chain uses TRBV15 with TRBJ2-3; 8 bases agree with TRBD2. Looked up from germline, CDR1 is LNHNV and CDR2 is YYDKDF (reference sequence). There are 13 residues in the CDR3. Trimming removed 11 bases from V and 3 bases from J; junction bases left unmatched: 7. In DNA form, the CDR3 reads TGTGCCGCAGCGGGAGACGGAACAGATACGCAGTATTTT. Its translation: CAAAGDGTDTQYF.

This clonotype was recorded a few times. This chain connects TRBV9 to TRBJ1-4; D might be TRBD1 (6 bases). V lost 2 bases to trimming and J lost 8 bases, with 22 bases between them. Germline V gene data show CDR1 as SGDLS and CDR2 as YYNGEE. The CDR3 runs 17 residues. The CDR3 spells CASSVSRGLTGGEKLFF. The CDR3 bases are TGTGCCAGCAGCGTCAGCCGCGGTCTGACAGGCGGAGAAAAACTGTTTTTT.

The chain employs TRBV20-1 and TRBJ1-2, with TRBD1 matching 7 bases. Germline CDR1 DFQATT, CDR2 SNEGSKA (reference sequence). V shed 3 bases, J shed 6 bases, and the junction held 7 bases outside the gene matches. The CDR3 sequence is 13 residues long. CDR3 protein: CSARGQIFDGYTF. The DNA of the CDR3 is TGCAGTGCTAGGGGACAGATCTTCGATGGCTACACCTTC.

The V and J genes are TRBV10-3 and TRBJ2-2; the D is unclear. Germline V CDR1 and CDR2: ENHRY, SYGVKD. V lost 4 bases, J lost 1 base, and 10 bases lay in between. This CDR3 is 15 amino acids long. Here the CDR3 DNA reads TGTGCCATCAGTGGTGAGCCTGGGAACACCGGGGAGCTGTTTTTT. It codes for CAISGEPGNTGELFF.

This chain links TRBV5-1 with TRBJ2-5, with 9 bases identical to TRBD2. Germline CDR1 and CDR2: SGHRS and YFSETQ. CDR3 size: 15 residues. The V gene end was trimmed by 6 bases and the J gene end by 0 bases; junction bases not matched to a gene: 6. This chain's CDR3 is CASTIAGAHQETQYF. CDR3 in DNA: TGCGCCAGCACCATAGCGGGAGCCCACCAAGAGACCCAGTACTTC.

Ten or more counts support this clonotype. V is TRBV10-3 and J is TRBJ2-3, with TRBD2 identical over 9 bases. The CDR3 loop spans 17 amino acids. V shed 2 bases and J 5 bases; nucleotides not matched to a gene: 11. Germline V gene data show CDR1 as ENHRY and CDR2 as SYGVKD. DNA for the CDR3: TGTGCCATCAGTGAGCGCCCCGGCGGGAGGGCCAGAGATACGCAGTATTTT. Its translation is CAISERPGGRARDTQYF.

This clonotype was detected only a few times. The J gene is TRBJ1-2, the V gene TRBV29-1; 12 nucleotides agree with TRBD1. CDR1 and CDR2 from the germline V gene are SQVTM and ANQGSEA. The V and J ends lost 4 bases and 5 bases, in that order; junction bases with no gene match: 8. There are 15 residues in the CDR3. The CDR3 region has the DNA TGCAGCGTTGCTTTAGGGGACAGGGGGCCGTATGGCTACACCTTC. Protein sequence: CSVALGDRGPYGYTF.